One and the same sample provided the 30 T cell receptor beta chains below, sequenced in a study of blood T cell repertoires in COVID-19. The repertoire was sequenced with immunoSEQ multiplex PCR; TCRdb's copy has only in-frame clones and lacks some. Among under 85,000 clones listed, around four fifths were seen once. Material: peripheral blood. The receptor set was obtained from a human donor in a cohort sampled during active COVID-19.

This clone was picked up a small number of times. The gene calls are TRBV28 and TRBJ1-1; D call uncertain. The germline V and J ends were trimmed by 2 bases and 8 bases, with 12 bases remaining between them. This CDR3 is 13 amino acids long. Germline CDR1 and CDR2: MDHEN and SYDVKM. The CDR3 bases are TGTGCCAGCAGTTTAGTGATGAGGGCAGAAGCTTTCTTT. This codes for CASSLVMRAEAFF.

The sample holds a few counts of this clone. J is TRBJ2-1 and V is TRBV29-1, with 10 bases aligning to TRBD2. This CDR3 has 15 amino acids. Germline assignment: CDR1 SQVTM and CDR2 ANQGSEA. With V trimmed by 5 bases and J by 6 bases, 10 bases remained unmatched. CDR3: CSVKASGGASNEQFF. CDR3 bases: TGCAGCGTTAAGGCGAGCGGGGGGGCCTCCAATGAGCAGTTCTTC.

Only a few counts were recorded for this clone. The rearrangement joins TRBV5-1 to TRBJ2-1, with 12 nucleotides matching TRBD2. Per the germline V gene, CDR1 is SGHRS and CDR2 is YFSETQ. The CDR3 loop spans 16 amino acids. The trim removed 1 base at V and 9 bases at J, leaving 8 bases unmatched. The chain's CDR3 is CASSLLASGGAREQFF. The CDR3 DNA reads TGCGCCAGCAGCTTGCTGGCTAGCGGGGGGGCCCGTGAGCAGTTCTTC.

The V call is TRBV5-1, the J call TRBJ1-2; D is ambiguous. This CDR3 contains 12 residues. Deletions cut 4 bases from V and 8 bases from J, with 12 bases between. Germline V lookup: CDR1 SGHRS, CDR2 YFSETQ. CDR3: CASSLDYGGYTF. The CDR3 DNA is TGCGCCAGCAGCCTCGACTACGGAGGCTACACCTTC.

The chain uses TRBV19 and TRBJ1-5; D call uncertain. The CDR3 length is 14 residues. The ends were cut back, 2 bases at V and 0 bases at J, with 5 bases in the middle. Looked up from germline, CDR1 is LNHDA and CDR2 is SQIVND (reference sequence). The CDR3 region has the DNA TGTGCCAGTAGTATACGCGATAGCAATCAGCCCCAGCATTTT. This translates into CASSIRDSNQPQHF. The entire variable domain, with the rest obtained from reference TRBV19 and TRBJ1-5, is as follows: DGGITQSPKYLFRKEGQNVTLSCEQNLNHDAMYWYRQDPGQGLRLIYYSQIVNDFQKGDIAEGYSVSREKKESFPLTVTSAQKNPTAFYLCASSIRDSNQPQHFGDGTRLSIL.

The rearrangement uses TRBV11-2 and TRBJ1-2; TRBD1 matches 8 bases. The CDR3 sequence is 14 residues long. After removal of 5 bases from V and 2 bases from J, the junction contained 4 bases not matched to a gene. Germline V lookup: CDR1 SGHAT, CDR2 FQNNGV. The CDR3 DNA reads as TGTGCCAGCAGCCCCGGGACAGGAAACTATGGCTACACCTTC. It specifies CASSPGTGNYGYTF.

In DNA form, the CDR3 reads TGTGCCAGTATCCGCGAAGGGGGCGTTGAAGCTTTCTTT. Amino acid sequence: CASIREGGVEAFF. The V and J genes are TRBV19 and TRBJ1-1, with 7 positions matching TRBD1. V lost 7 bases and J lost 7; bases outside the gene matches: 9. CDR3 size: 13 residues. Germline V gene sequence: CDR1 LNHDA, CDR2 SQIVND (reference sequence). The variable domain in full, completed from reference TRBV19 and TRBJ1-1, reads DGGITQSPKYLFRKEGQNVTLSCEQNLNHDAMYWYRQDPGQGLRLIYYSQIVNDFQKGDIAEGYSVSREKKESFPLTVTSAQKNPTAFYLCASIREGGVEAFFGQGTRLTVV.

CDR3 loop: CASSPWTGENTEAFF. CDR3 sequence (DNA): TGTGCCAGCTCACCATGGACAGGGGAGAACACTGAAGCTTTCTTT. The V gene is TRBV18, the J gene TRBJ1-1, with 9 bases identical to TRBD1. The CDR3 runs 15 residues. V was clipped by 2 bases and J by 1 base; unmatched bases: 2. Germline CDR1 KGHSH, CDR2 LQKENI.

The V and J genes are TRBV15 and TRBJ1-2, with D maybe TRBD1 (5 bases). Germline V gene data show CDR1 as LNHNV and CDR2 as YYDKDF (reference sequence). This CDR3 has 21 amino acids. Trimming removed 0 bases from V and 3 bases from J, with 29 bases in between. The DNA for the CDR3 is TGTGCCACCAGCAGAGATCCCCCAGGACATCCGCAATATCGGGGGGACTATGGCTACACCTTC. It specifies CATSRDPPGHPQYRGDYGYTF.

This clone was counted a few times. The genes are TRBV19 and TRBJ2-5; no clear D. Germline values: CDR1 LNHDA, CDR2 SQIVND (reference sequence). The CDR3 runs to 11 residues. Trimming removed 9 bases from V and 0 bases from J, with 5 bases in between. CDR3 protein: CASQYQETQYF. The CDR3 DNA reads TGTGCCAGCCAGTACCAAGAGACCCAGTACTTC.

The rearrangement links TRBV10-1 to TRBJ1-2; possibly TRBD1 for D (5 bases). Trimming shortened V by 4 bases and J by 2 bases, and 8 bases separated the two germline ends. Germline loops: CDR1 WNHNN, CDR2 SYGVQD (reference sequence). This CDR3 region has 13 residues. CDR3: CASSARVNYGYTF. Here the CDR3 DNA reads TGCGCCAGCAGTGCCAGGGTAAACTATGGCTACACCTTC.

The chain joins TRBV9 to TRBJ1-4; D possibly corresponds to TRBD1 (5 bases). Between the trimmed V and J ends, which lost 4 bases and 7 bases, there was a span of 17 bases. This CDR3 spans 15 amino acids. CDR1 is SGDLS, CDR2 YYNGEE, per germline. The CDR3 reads CASSPRVAPREKLFF. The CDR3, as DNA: TGTGCCAGCAGCCCCAGGGTGGCCCCTCGTGAAAAACTGTTTTTT.

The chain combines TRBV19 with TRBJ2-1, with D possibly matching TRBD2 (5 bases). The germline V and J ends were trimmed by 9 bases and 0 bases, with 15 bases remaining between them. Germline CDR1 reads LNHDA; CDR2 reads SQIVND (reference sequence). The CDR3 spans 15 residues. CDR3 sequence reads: CASTIRRGSYNEQFF. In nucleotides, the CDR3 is TGTGCCAGCACGATACGCCGGGGCTCCTACAATGAGCAGTTCTTC.

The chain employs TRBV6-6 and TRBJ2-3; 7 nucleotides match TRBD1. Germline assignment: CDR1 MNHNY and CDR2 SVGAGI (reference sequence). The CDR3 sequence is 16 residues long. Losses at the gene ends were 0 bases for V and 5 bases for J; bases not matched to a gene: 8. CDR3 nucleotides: TGTGCCAGCAGTTACTCGGGACAGTGGATGCGAGATACGCAGTATTTT. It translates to CASSYSGQWMRDTQYF.

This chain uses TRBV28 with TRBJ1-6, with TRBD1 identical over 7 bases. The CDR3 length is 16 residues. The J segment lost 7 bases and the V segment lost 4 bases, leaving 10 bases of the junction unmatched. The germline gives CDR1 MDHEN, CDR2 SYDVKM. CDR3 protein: CASSSSRQGSNSPLHF. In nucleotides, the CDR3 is TGTGCCAGCAGTTCCTCCCGACAGGGCTCCAATTCACCCCTCCACTTT.

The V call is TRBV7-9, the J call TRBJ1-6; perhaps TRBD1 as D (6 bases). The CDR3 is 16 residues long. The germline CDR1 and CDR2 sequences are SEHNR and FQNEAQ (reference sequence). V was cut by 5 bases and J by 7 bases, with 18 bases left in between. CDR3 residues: CASSQLPRGLNSPLHF. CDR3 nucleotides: TGTGCCAGCAGCCAGTTGCCCAGGGGACTAAATTCACCCCTCCACTTT.

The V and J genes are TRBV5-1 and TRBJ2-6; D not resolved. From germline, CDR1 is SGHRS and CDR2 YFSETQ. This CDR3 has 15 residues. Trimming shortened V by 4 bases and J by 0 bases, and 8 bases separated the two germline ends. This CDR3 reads CASSPGDSGANVLTF. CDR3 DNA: TGCGCCAGCAGCCCCGGAGACTCTGGGGCCAACGTCCTGACTTTC.

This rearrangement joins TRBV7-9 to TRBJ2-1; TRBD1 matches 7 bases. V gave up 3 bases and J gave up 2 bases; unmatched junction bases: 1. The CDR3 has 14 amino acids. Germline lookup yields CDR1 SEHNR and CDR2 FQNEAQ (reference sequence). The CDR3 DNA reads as TGTGCCAGCAGCTTGGGACAGACCTACAATGAGCAGTTCTTC. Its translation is CASSLGQTYNEQFF.

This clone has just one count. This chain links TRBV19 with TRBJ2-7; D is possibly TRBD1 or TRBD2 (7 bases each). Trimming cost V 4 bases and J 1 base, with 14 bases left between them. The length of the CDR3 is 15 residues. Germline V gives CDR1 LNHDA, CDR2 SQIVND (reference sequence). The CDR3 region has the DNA TGTGCCAGTAGTAGAGACAGGGAGGGGTCCTACGAGCAGTACTTC. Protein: CASSRDREGSYEQYF. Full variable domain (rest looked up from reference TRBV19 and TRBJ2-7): DGGITQSPKYLFRKEGQNVTLSCEQNLNHDAMYWYRQDPGQGLRLIYYSQIVNDFQKGDIAEGYSVSREKKESFPLTVTSAQKNPTAFYLCASSRDREGSYEQYFGPGTRLTVT.

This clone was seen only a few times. The CDR3 region is CATSRGQPNNEKLFF. As DNA, the CDR3 is TGTGCCACCAGCAGGGGACAACCCAATAATGAAAAACTGTTTTTT. The chain recombines TRBV15 with TRBJ1-4; tentatively, D is TRBD1 (6 bases). V lost 3 bases and J 4 bases, leaving 12 bases between the germline ends. This CDR3 has 15 amino acids. The germline V gene encodes CDR1 LNHNV and CDR2 YYDKDF (reference sequence). Full variable domain (missing parts from reference TRBV15 and TRBJ1-4): DAMVIQNPRYQVTQFGKPVTLSCSQTLNHNVMYWYQQKSSQAPKLLFHYYDKDFNNEADTPDNFQSRRPNTSFCFLDIRSPGLGDTAMYLCATSRGQPNNEKLFFGSGTQLSVL.

For the CDR3, the DNA is TGTGCCAGCAGCTCGGTCGAGCAGTACTTC. Translation gives CASSSVEQYF. The chain recombines TRBV7-9 with TRBJ2-7; D uncertain. Trimming took off 4 bases at V and 6 bases at J, with 4 bases between the two ends. This CDR3 is 10 amino acids long. The V gene's germline CDR1 is SEHNR and CDR2 FQNEAQ (reference sequence).

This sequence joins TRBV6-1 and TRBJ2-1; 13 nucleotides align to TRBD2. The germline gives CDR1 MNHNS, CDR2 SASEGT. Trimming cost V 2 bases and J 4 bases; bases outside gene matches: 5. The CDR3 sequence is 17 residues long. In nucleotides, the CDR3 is TGTGCCAGCAGTGAAAGACTAGCGGGGGGTTCTTACAATGAGCAGTTCTTC. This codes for CASSERLAGGSYNEQFF.

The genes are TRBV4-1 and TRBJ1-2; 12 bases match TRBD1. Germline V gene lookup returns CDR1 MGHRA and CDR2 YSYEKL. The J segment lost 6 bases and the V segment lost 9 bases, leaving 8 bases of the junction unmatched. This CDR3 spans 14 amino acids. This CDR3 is CASTGTGGVDGYTF. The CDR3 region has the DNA TGCGCCAGTACCGGGACAGGGGGCGTCGATGGCTACACCTTC.

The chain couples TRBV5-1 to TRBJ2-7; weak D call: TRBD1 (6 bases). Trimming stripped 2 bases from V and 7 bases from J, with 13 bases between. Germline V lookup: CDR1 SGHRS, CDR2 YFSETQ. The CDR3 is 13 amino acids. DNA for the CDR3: TGCGCCAGCAGCTTAAGGGTACAGGGTGAGCAGTACTTC. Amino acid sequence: CASSLRVQGEQYF.

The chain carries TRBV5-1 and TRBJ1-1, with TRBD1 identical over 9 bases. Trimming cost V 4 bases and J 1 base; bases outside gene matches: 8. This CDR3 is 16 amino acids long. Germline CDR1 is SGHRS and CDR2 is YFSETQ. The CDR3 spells CASSPPGQGRNTEAFF. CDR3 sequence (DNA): TGCGCCAGCAGCCCTCCGGGACAGGGTAGGAACACTGAAGCTTTCTTT. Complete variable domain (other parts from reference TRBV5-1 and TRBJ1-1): KAGVTQTPRYLIKTRGQQVTLSCSPISGHRSVSWYQQTPGQGLQFLFEYFSETQRNKGNFPGRFSGRQFSNSRSEMNVSTLELGDSALYLCASSPPGQGRNTEAFFGQGTRLTVV.

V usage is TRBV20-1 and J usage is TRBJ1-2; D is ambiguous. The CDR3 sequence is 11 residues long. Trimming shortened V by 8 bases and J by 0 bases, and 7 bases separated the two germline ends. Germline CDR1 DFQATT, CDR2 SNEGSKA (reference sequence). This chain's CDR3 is CSTETNYGYTF. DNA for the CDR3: TGCAGTACAGAGACTAACTATGGCTACACCTTC.

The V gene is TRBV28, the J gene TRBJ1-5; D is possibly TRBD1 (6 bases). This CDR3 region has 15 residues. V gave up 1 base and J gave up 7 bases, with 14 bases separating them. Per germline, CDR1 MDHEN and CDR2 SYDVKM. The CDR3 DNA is TGTGCCAGCAGTTTATTGACAGGAATAAGGCAGCCCCAGCATTTT. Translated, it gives CASSLLTGIRQPQHF.

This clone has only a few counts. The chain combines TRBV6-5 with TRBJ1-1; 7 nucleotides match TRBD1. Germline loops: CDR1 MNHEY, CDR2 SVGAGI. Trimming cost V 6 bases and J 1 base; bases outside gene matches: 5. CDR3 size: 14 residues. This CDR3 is CASSSWTGNTEAFF. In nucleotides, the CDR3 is TGTGCCAGCAGCTCATGGACAGGGAACACTGAAGCTTTCTTT.

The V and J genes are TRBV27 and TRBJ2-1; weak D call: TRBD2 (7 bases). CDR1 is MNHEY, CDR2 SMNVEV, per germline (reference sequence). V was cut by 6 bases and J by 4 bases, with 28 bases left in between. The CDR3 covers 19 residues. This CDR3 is CASSLTAAGARTLYNEQFF. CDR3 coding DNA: TGTGCCAGCAGCCTTACGGCGGCGGGGGCGCGGACCCTTTACAATGAGCAGTTCTTC.

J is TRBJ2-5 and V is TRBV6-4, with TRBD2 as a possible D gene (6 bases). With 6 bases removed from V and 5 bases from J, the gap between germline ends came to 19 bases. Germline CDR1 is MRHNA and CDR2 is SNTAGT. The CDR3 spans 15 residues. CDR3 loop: CASSRSGLPAETQYF. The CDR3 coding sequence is TGTGCCAGCAGCCGATCGGGACTCCCAGCGGAGACCCAGTACTTC.